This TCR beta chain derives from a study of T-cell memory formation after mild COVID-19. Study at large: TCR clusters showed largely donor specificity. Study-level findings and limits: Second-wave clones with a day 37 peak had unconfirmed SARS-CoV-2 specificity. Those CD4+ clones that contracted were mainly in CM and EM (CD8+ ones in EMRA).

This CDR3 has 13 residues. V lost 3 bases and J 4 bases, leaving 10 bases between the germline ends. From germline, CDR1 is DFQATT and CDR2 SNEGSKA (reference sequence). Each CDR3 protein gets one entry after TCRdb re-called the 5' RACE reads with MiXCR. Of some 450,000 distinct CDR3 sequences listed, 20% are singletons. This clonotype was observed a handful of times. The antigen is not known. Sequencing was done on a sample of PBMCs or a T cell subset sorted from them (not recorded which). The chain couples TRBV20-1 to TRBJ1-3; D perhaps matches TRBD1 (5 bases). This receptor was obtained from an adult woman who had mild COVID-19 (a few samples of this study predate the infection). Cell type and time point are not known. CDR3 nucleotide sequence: TGCAGTGCTAGGGGACTGGCCGGAAACACCATATATTTT. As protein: CSARGLAGNTIYF.